These 8 T cell receptor beta chains came from one sample sequenced in a study of blood T cells in healthy people across ages. Primers used in a second PCR of about 7 to 12 cycles were a sample-barcoded 5' primer and a J-beta primer mix. One entry per CDR3 protein, called by TCRdb with MiXCR from the 5' RACE reads. The sample has over 1.5 million distinct CDR3 sequences, less than 50% seen once. The sample consisted of blood. These receptors were collected from a woman in her thirties or forties in good health.

The chain carries TRBV5-5 and TRBJ2-7; 8 bases line up with TRBD1. The CDR3 is made up of 15 amino acids. Germline V gene data show CDR1 as SGHKS and CDR2 as YYEKEE (reference sequence). J gave up 2 bases and V 3 bases, and 7 bases lay outside the gene matches. The CDR3, as DNA: TGTGCCAGCAGCTACGGACAGGGTGTAACCTACGAGCAGTACTTC. Protein sequence: CASSYGQGVTYEQYF.

The rearrangement links TRBV6-5 to TRBJ2-2, with D uncertain. This CDR3 has 15 residues. Germline CDR1 MNHEY, CDR2 SVGAGI. The V and J ends lost 5 bases and 7 bases respectively, with 17 bases between them. The CDR3 reads CASSQDGISIGELFF. As DNA, the CDR3 is TGTGCCAGCAGTCAGGACGGCATTTCAATCGGGGAGCTGTTTTTT.

This clonotype was counted many times. The V gene is TRBV7-2, the J gene TRBJ2-6; 7 bases line up with TRBD1. Germline values: CDR1 SGHTA, CDR2 FQGNSA. Losses at the gene ends were 3 bases for V and 2 bases for J; bases not matched to a gene: 1. The CDR3 length is 15 residues. Written as DNA, the CDR3 is TGTGCCAGCAGCTTGGGACAGCCTGGGGCCAACGTCCTGACTTTC. Amino acids: CASSLGQPGANVLTF.

The chain recombines TRBV24-1 with TRBJ2-4; D not resolved. V gave up 6 bases and J gave up 0 bases, with 5 bases separating them. Germline lookup yields CDR1 KGHDR and CDR2 SFDVKD. The length of the CDR3 is 13 residues. The CDR3: CATSPGAKNIQYF. CDR3 in DNA: TGTGCCACCAGTCCCGGAGCCAAAAACATTCAGTACTTC.

The chain uses TRBV7-9 and TRBJ2-7; D possibly uses TRBD1 or TRBD2 (5 bases each). The CDR3 totals 15 residues. Trimming removed 1 base from V and 0 bases from J, with 10 bases in between. Germline-derived CDR1 and CDR2 are SEHNR and FQNEAQ (reference sequence). The CDR3 DNA is TGTGCCAGCAGCTTAGGCACTAGGGGCTCCTACGAGCAGTACTTC. It codes for CASSLGTRGSYEQYF.

This clonotype appeared a few times. The chain links TRBV13 to TRBJ2-1, with TRBD1 matching 11 bases. This CDR3 comprises 15 residues. Germline V CDR1 and CDR2: PRHDT, FYEKMQ (reference sequence). With 1 base clipped from V and 6 bases from J, the junction kept 2 bases outside the gene matches. The CDR3 protein is CASSLAGTGGNEQFF. The CDR3 nucleotides are TGTGCCAGCAGCTTAGCGGGGACAGGGGGCAATGAGCAGTTCTTC.

The rearrangement links TRBV6-2 or TRBV6-3 to TRBJ2-7; TRBD2 might be the D (6 bases). The CDR3 is made up of 16 amino acids. The germline gives CDR1 MNHEY, CDR2 SVGEGT. The V end was cut by 0 bases, the J end by 1 base, with 13 bases between. CDR3 sequence reads: CASSYSKGGASYEQYF. The CDR3 DNA reads as TGTGCCAGCAGTTACTCTAAGGGAGGCGCTTCCTACGAGCAGTACTTC.

The V and J genes are TRBV6-2 or TRBV6-3 and TRBJ2-3; no reliable D call. Germline CDR1 MNHEY, CDR2 SVGEGT. The CDR3 consists of 12 residues. V lost 6 bases to trimming and J lost 9 bases, with 13 bases between them. CDR3 in amino acids: CASSPGSLTQYF. In DNA form, the CDR3 reads TGTGCCAGCAGCCCCGGCTCACTCACGCAGTATTTT.